This is a list of T cell receptor beta chains from one sample in a study of lymphopenia after photon versus proton radiotherapy. Profiling relied on immunoSEQ multiplex PCR, and the TCRdb table lists in-frame clones only, not all of them. The top ten hold 6.8% of the sample, which has approximately 35,000 clones, 90% seen once. The source was peripheral blood, collected from a patient treated with photon-based radiotherapy. These receptors were obtained from a woman aged 45-65 years with pancreatic cancer. Both conserved end residues are part of each CDR3.

v_gene,j_gene,CDR3aa
TRBV18,TRBJ2-1,CASSPPQGAWREQFF
TRBV29-1,TRBJ2-7,CSVVVSGRALPYEQYF
TRBV28,TRBJ2-2,CASSPQGLGTGELFF
TRBV6-5,TRBJ2-3,CASSIAGAGPDTQYF
TRBV30,TRBJ2-7,CAWSAQTGSEQYF
TRBV20-1,TRBJ2-5,CSARHGETQYF
TRBV11-3,TRBJ2-3,CASSLVPGGGTQYF
TRBV7-2,TRBJ2-5,CASSRWTSGRFQETQYF
TRBV27,TRBJ1-5,CASSFPGGSGPQHF
TRBV7-2,TRBJ2-7,CASSLDPSGYEQYF
TRBV12-5,TRBJ2-3,CASGLAGGPLQTQYF
TRBV4-3,TRBJ2-7,CASSQGGGPAYEQYF
TRBV29-1,TRBJ2-7,CSVTGTSYEQYF
TRBV19,TRBJ1-1,CASIQTGEWNTEAFF
TRBV19,TRBJ1-5,CASSRDRDILNSNQPQHF
TRBV4-1,TRBJ1-1,CASSPDRAGKYTEAFF
TRBV27,TRBJ2-7,CASSLKGGAGVEQYF
TRBV7-2,TRBJ2-5,CASSSIIGGAGFQYF
TRBV7-6,TRBJ2-1,CASSLDGIGTNEQFF
TRBV29-1,TRBJ2-1,CSASGTSGNNEQFF
TRBV5-1,TRBJ1-5,CASSLGGSSYSNQPQHF
TRBV5-4,TRBJ2-7,CASSLRGIYEQYF
TRBV19,TRBJ2-7,CASERGTGTTYEQYF
TRBV27,TRBJ2-3,CASSSLAGTSTDTQYF
TRBV28,TRBJ1-2,CASRIARLDSPNYGYTF
TRBV5-4,TRBJ2-5,CASSRQVVGETQYF
TRBV10-1,TRBJ2-1,CASSEIAGVGGDEQFF
TRBV6-1,TRBJ2-5,CASSDWAGQETQYF
TRBV19,TRBJ2-7,CASGAGAGEQYF
TRBV9,TRBJ1-4,CASSVVGGQGEKLFF
TRBV4-3,TRBJ2-5,CASSQGLRDGETQYF
TRBV5-1,TRBJ2-7,CASSLDAGGVASYEQYF
TRBV25-1,TRBJ1-1,CASNLQGDTEAFF
TRBV7-3,TRBJ1-1,CASSPRAGLNTEAFF
TRBV7-9,TRBJ2-6,CASSAGQTVPGANVLTF
TRBV28,TRBJ2-7,CASSFSRDTYEQYF
TRBV19,TRBJ2-5,CASSPLAEQETQYF
TRBV29-1,TRBJ1-5,CSAGEGNQPQHF
TRBV6-5,TRBJ1-5,CASSYSAGRNQPQHF
TRBV29-1,TRBJ2-1,CSVVLAGAREQFF
TRBV7-9,TRBJ1-2,CASSFTEHYGYTF
TRBV27,TRBJ2-1,CASSLLQTRSNEQFF
TRBV25-1,TRBJ2-1,CASSDRAISEQFF
TRBV7-9,TRBJ2-1,CASIQSGTGLRNEQFF
TRBV19,TRBJ2-2,CASSSPGGPTSSNTGELFF
TRBV27,TRBJ2-3,CASSLSLGDTQYF
TRBV19,TRBJ2-7,CASSETGDGYEQYF
TRBV10-3,TRBJ2-1,CAIMESGGGNEQFF
TRBV4-1,TRBJ2-4,CASSQIIGLDNIQYF
TRBV6-4,TRBJ2-1,CASSDGTSNEQFF
TRBV29-1,TRBJ2-5,CSGDTKYF
TRBV18,TRBJ2-7,CASSPAGAYEQYF
TRBV7-2,TRBJ1-4,CASSLAGQGEKLFF
TRBV6-5,TRBJ2-7,CASMVRGRADEQYF